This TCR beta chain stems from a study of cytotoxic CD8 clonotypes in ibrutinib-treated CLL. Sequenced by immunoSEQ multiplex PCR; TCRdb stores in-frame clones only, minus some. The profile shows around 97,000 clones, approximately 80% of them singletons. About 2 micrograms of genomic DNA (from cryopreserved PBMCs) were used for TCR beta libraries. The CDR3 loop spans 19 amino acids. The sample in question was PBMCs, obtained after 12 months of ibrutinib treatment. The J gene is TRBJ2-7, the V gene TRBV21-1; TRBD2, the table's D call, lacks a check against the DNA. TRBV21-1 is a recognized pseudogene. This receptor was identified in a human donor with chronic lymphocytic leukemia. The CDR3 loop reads CASSKSAPGRGCFSYEQYF. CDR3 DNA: TGTGCCAGCAGCAAATCGGCCCCGGGGAGGGGGTGTTTCTCCTACGAGCAGTACTTC.